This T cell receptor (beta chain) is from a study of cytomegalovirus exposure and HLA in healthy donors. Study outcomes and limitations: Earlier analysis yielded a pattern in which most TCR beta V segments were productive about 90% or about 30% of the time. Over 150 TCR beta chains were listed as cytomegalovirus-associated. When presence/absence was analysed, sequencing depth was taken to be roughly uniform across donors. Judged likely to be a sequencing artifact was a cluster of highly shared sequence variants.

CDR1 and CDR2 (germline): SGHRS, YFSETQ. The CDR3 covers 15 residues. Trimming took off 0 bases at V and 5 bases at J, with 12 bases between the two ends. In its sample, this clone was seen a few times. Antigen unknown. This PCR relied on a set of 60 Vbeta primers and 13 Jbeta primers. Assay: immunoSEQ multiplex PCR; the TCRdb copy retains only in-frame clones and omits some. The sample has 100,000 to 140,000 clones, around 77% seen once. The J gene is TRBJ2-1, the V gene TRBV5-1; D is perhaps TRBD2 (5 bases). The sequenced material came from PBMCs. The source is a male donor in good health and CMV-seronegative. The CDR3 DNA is TGCGCCAGCAGCTTGGGCGGGTCGGCCGACAATGAGCAGTTCTTC. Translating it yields CASSLGGSADNEQFF. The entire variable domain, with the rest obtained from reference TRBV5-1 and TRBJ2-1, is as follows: KAGVTQTPRYLIKTRGQQVTLSCSPISGHRSVSWYQQTPGQGLQFLFEYFSETQRNKGNFPGRFSGRQFSNSRSEMNVSTLELGDSALYLCASSLGGSADNEQFFGPGTRLTVL.